Reported below is one T cell receptor (beta chain). The data derive from a study of blood T cell repertoires in COVID-19. Turning to the study itself: Sites across the United States, Italy and Spain contributed samples from acute and convalescent COVID-19. PBMCs, B-cell-depleted T cells, or T cells were the source of the cDNA or gDNA that made up the material.

Trimming cost V 2 bases and J 3 bases, with 14 bases left between them. Germline V CDR1 and CDR2: SGHNT, YYREEE (reference sequence). The CDR3 is 15 amino acids. Clones were read by immunoSEQ multiplex PCR, and TCRdb kept only the in-frame ones, dropping some. The sample carries approximately 210,000 clones, 81% recorded once. This chain connects TRBV5-4 to TRBJ1-1, with D perhaps TRBD1 (5 bases). The material sequenced was PBMCs or T cells enriched from blood (not recorded which). This TCR derives from a woman in her forties or fifties with acute COVID-19. Written as DNA, the CDR3 is TGTGCCAGCAGCTTTTGGAGGGGCGGGGACACTGAAGCTTTCTTT. It specifies CASSFWRGGDTEAFF.